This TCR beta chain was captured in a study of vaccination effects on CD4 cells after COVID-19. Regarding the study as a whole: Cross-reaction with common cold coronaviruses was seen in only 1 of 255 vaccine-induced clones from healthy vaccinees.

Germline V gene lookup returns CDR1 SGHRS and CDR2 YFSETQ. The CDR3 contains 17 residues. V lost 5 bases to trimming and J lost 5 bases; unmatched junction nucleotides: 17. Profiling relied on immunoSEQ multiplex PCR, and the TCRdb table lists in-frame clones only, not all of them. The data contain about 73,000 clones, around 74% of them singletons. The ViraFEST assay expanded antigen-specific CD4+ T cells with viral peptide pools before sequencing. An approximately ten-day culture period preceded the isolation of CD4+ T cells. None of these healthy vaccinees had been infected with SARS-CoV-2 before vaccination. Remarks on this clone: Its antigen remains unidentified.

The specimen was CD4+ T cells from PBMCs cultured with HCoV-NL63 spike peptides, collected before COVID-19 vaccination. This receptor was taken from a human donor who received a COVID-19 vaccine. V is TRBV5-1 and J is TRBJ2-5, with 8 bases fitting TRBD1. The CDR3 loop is CASSMSRGLKTRETQYF. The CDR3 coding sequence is TGCGCCAGCAGTATGAGCAGGGGGCTTAAAACAAGGGAGACCCAGTACTTC.